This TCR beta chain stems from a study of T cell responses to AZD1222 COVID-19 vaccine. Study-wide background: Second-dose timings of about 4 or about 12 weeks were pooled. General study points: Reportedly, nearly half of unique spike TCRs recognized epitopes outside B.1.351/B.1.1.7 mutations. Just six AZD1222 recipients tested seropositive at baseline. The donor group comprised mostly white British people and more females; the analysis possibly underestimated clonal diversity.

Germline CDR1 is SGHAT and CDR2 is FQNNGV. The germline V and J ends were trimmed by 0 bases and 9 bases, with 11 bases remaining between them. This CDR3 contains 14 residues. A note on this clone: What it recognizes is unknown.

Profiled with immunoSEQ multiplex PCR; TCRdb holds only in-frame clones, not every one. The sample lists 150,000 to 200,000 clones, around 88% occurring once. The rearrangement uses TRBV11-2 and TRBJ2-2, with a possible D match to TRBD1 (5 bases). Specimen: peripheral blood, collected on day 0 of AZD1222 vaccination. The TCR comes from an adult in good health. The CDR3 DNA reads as TGTGCCAGCAGCTTAGATCAGGGTGCCCGGGAGCTGTTTTTT. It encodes CASSLDQGARELFF.